The next 32 T cell receptor beta chains were all read from a single sample in a study of cytomegalovirus exposure and HLA in healthy donors. Both 60 Vbeta primers and 13 Jbeta primers went into the PCR. Clones were sequenced by immunoSEQ multiplex PCR, and TCRdb holds only the in-frame ones, with some missing. The sample gives more than 100,000 clones, about four fifths of which show up once; more than 7% is in the top ten. Material for sequencing was PBMCs. The receptor source for this set is a female donor in good health and CMV-seropositive.

In nucleotides, the CDR3 is TGTGCCTGGAGGGGGGCCTCAGATACGCAGTATTTT. Its protein is CAWRGASDTQYF. This chain uses TRBV30 with TRBJ2-3; D possibly corresponds to TRBD1 (6 bases). Germline CDR1 GTSNPN, CDR2 SVGIG (reference sequence). V lost 3 bases to trimming and J lost 4 bases, with 8 bases between them. The CDR3 has 12 amino acids.

V gene TRBV18 combines with J gene TRBJ1-6, with 8 positions matching TRBD1. This CDR3 is 15 amino acids long. With V trimmed by 3 bases and J by 8 bases, 6 bases remained unmatched. Per germline, CDR1 KGHSH and CDR2 LQKENI. This chain's CDR3 is CASSPQQGADSPLHF. Here the CDR3 DNA reads TGTGCCAGCTCACCCCAGCAGGGGGCCGATTCACCCCTCCACTTT.

The V and J genes are TRBV7-9 and TRBJ1-1, with TRBD1 matching over 7 bases. Germline loops: CDR1 SEHNR, CDR2 FQNEAQ (reference sequence). J lost 5 bases, V lost 4 bases, and 7 bases had no gene match. CDR3 length equals 14 residues. The CDR3 nucleotides read TGTGCCAGCAGCTATACAGGGGTACAGACTGAAGCTTTCTTT. Encoded protein: CASSYTGVQTEAFF.

V is TRBV5-1 and J is TRBJ1-1; 7 bases agree with TRBD1. CDR3 size: 14 residues. Germline values: CDR1 SGHRS, CDR2 YFSETQ. With 5 bases clipped from V and 1 base from J, the junction kept 5 bases outside the gene matches. Here the CDR3 reads CASRSGQPNTEAFF. CDR3 coding DNA: TGCGCCAGCAGGTCGGGACAGCCGAACACTGAAGCTTTCTTT.

The V and J genes are TRBV7-9 and TRBJ2-7, with a possible D match to TRBD1 (6 bases). Germline CDR1 SEHNR, CDR2 FQNEAQ (reference sequence). CDR3 length equals 13 residues. V was cut by 5 bases and J by 5 bases, with 13 bases left in between. As DNA, the CDR3 is TGTGCCAGCAGCCTGACAGGTTCCCACGAGCAGTACTTC. Protein product: CASSLTGSHEQYF.

The J gene is TRBJ1-2, the V gene TRBV19; the match to TRBD1 covers 7 bases. CDR1 and CDR2 from the germline V gene are LNHDA and SQIVND (reference sequence). The V segment lost 8 bases and the J segment 10 bases; nucleotides outside the gene matches: 10. The CDR3 covers 12 residues. The CDR3: CASRAGGSHYTF. The CDR3 coding sequence is TGTGCCAGTCGGGCAGGGGGGAGCCACTACACCTTC.

The V gene is TRBV27, the J gene TRBJ1-5; a weak D match, TRBD1 (5 bases). Germline loops: CDR1 MNHEY, CDR2 SMNVEV (reference sequence). The CDR3 runs 14 residues. The V end lost 5 bases, the J end lost 4 bases, and 12 bases lay between the germline ends. The CDR3 protein is CASSPAGENQPQHF. Here the CDR3 DNA reads TGTGCCAGCAGTCCGGCGGGGGAGAATCAGCCCCAGCATTTT.

The chain links TRBV2 to TRBJ2-1, with 9 bases matching TRBD1. Trimming removed 6 bases from V and 3 bases from J; junction bases left unmatched: 3. The CDR3 extends over 14 amino acids. CDR1 and CDR2 (germline): SNHLY, FYNNEI. In DNA form, the CDR3 reads TGTGCCAGCAGGAGGGACAGGGTCTACAATGAGCAGTTCTTC. Translated, it gives CASRRDRVYNEQFF. Supplemented by reference TRBV2 and TRBJ2-1, the full variable domain reads EPEVTQTPSHQVTQMGQEVILRCVPISNHLYFYWYRQILGQKVEFLVSFYNNEISEKSEIFDDQFSVERPDGSNFTLKIRSTKLEDSAMYFCASRRDRVYNEQFFGPGTRLTVL.

This clone was found once. The CDR3 DNA sequence: TGTGCCAGCAGTGAACCCACACCAAACACTGAAGCTTTCTTT. This sequence encodes CASSEPTPNTEAFF. This chain uses TRBV6-1 with TRBJ1-1, with no clear D. The V gene's germline CDR1 is MNHNS and CDR2 SASEGT. V was trimmed by 2 bases and J by 2 bases, leaving 9 bases between them. The CDR3 runs 14 residues.

The rearrangement uses TRBV29-1 and TRBJ2-7, with 8 positions matching TRBD1. V shed 5 bases, J shed 0 bases, and the junction held 6 bases outside the gene matches. The CDR3 runs to 14 residues. Germline V gives CDR1 SQVTM, CDR2 ANQGSEA. CDR3 amino acids: CSVCWTGSSYEQYF. The CDR3 DNA reads as TGCAGCGTTTGCTGGACAGGGTCCTCCTACGAGCAGTACTTC.

Details on this clone: Other DNA sequences in this sample translate to the same CDR3. V and J are TRBV6-5 and TRBJ1-1; D is uncertain. Germline values: CDR1 MNHEY, CDR2 SVGAGI. V was pared by 0 bases and J by 4 bases, with 9 bases between. The CDR3 sequence is 14 residues long. Here the CDR3 reads CASSYSGVGTEAFF. For the CDR3, the DNA is TGTGCCAGCAGTTACTCAGGAGTCGGCACTGAAGCTTTCTTT.

The J gene is TRBJ2-7, the V gene TRBV19; D unresolved. The V gene lost 3 bases and the J gene lost 5 bases, with 5 bases spanning the gap. CDR1 is LNHDA and CDR2 is SQIVND in the germline V gene (reference sequence). The CDR3 is 11 amino acids. CDR3 coding DNA: TGTGCCAGTAGTATCCGGGACGAGCAGTACTTC. Translated, it gives CASSIRDEQYF.

The chain combines TRBV6-1 with TRBJ2-6; weak D call: TRBD1 (5 bases). The CDR3 is 15 amino acids. Germline-derived CDR1 and CDR2 are MNHNS and SASEGT. Between the trimmed V and J ends, which lost 7 bases and 0 bases, there was a span of 10 bases. The CDR3 region is CASIRGPSGANVLTF. As DNA, the CDR3 is TGTGCCAGCATTAGGGGCCCCTCTGGGGCCAACGTCCTGACTTTC.

The chain employs TRBV7-8 and TRBJ1-1, with 9 positions matching TRBD1. J was trimmed by 1 base and V by 5 bases; bases with no gene match: 5. From germline, CDR1 is SGHVS and CDR2 FQNEAQ. The CDR3 spans 15 residues. The CDR3 sequence: CASSPGTGTNTEAFF. In nucleotides, the CDR3 is TGTGCCAGCAGCCCTGGGACAGGGACGAACACTGAAGCTTTCTTT.

This chain links TRBV7-9 with TRBJ1-6; 10 bases fit TRBD1. CDR1 is SEHNR and CDR2 is FQNEAQ in the germline V gene (reference sequence). Unmatched junction bases numbered 6, after V lost 3 bases and J lost 10 bases. This CDR3 contains 15 residues. In DNA form, the CDR3 reads TGTGCCAGCAGCTTTGGGGACAGGGGTGGCTCACCCCTCCACTTT. Translating it yields CASSFGDRGGSPLHF.

The rearrangement uses TRBV2 and TRBJ1-4, with D possibly TRBD1 on 6 matching bases. Germline V gene sequence: CDR1 SNHLY, CDR2 FYNNEI. The V end lost 4 bases, the J end lost 7 bases, and 10 bases lay between the germline ends. This CDR3 has 13 residues. CDR3 coding DNA: TGTGCCAGCAGTGGGACAGTGGGTGAAAAACTGTTTTTT. This sequence encodes CASSGTVGEKLFF.

The rearrangement links TRBV27 to TRBJ2-7; D is perhaps TRBD1 (5 bases). V was clipped by 4 bases and J by 0 bases, with 13 bases between them. The CDR3 loop spans 15 amino acids. CDR1 MNHEY and CDR2 SMNVEV come from the germline V gene (reference sequence). The CDR3 nucleotides read TGTGCCAGCAGTTACCAGGGTTATAGCTCCTACGAGCAGTACTTC. Protein: CASSYQGYSSYEQYF.

Only a few counts were recorded for this clone. The rearrangement links TRBV7-9 to TRBJ2-1; TRBD1 aligns across 8 bases. The J segment lost 8 bases and the V segment lost 2 bases, leaving 8 bases of the junction unmatched. The CDR3 covers 15 residues. Germline V gives CDR1 SEHNR, CDR2 FQNEAQ (reference sequence). CDR3 sequence: CASSLRQGAVDEQFF. The CDR3 nucleotides read TGTGCCAGCAGCTTAAGGCAGGGGGCCGTCGATGAGCAGTTCTTC.

The chain links TRBV4-3 to TRBJ1-6; unclear D gene. V lost 1 base, J lost 10 bases, and 8 bases lay in between. This CDR3 comprises 13 residues. The V gene's germline CDR1 is LGHNA and CDR2 YSLEER. In nucleotides, the CDR3 is TGCGCCAGCAGCCAAGTCCCTCGGTCACCCCTCCACTTT. Its protein product is CASSQVPRSPLHF.

This sequence joins TRBV4-3 and TRBJ1-2; maybe TRBD1 (5 bases). In germline, CDR1 is LGHNA, CDR2 YSLEER. The CDR3 extends over 15 amino acids. V gave up 2 bases and J gave up 2 bases, with 12 bases separating them. CDR3 nucleotides: TGCGCCAGCAGCCAATCCGGACAATCCAACTATGGCTACACCTTC. Protein product: CASSQSGQSNYGYTF.

This clone turned up a few times. The chain links TRBV2 to TRBJ1-5; 9 bases map to TRBD1. V was clipped by 4 bases and J by 0 bases; unmatched bases: 7. This CDR3 contains 17 residues. Per the germline V gene, CDR1 is SNHLY and CDR2 is FYNNEI. The CDR3 coding sequence is TGTGCCAGCAGTGTCGAGACAGGGGGTTATAGCAATCAGCCCCAGCATTTT. This encodes CASSVETGGYSNQPQHF. Full variable domain (remainder filled in from reference TRBV2 and TRBJ1-5): EPEVTQTPSHQVTQMGQEVILRCVPISNHLYFYWYRQILGQKVEFLVSFYNNEISEKSEIFDDQFSVERPDGSNFTLKIRSTKLEDSAMYFCASSVETGGYSNQPQHFGDGTRLSIL.

J is TRBJ1-6 and V is TRBV5-5; D is unresolved. The length of the CDR3 is 17 residues. The V end was cut by 0 bases, the J end by 10 bases, with 20 bases between. CDR1 is SGHKS and CDR2 is YYEKEE in the germline V gene (reference sequence). The CDR3 here is CASSLALRSDPQSPLHF. The CDR3 region has the DNA TGTGCCAGCAGCTTGGCTTTGAGGTCAGACCCCCAATCACCCCTCCACTTT.

V and J are TRBV4-1 and TRBJ1-1, with TRBD1 identical over 9 bases. Germline lookup yields CDR1 MGHRA and CDR2 YSYEKL. CDR3 size: 15 residues. The junction had 7 bases not matched to a gene; V was cut back by 2 bases and J by 6 bases. DNA for the CDR3: TGCGCCAGCAGCCAATTCACGGGACAGGGTGCTGAAGCTTTCTTT. This translates into CASSQFTGQGAEAFF.

The CDR3 loop reads CASSQVGVVGNTIYF. CDR3 DNA: TGTGCCAGCAGCCAAGTTGGAGTAGTAGGAAACACCATATATTTT. The chain uses TRBV4-2 and TRBJ1-3; D remains unclear. CDR1 is LGHNA and CDR2 is YNFKEQ in the germline V gene. V lost 1 base, J lost 4 bases, and 11 bases lay in between. CDR3 length equals 15 residues.

The chain is built from TRBV19 and TRBJ1-6; TRBD1 aligns across 10 bases. This CDR3 comprises 20 residues. Germline V gene data show CDR1 as LNHDA and CDR2 as SQIVND (reference sequence). The V segment lost 3 bases and the J segment 9 bases; nucleotides outside the gene matches: 20. The CDR3 loop is CASSISGTGALSSGISPLHF. The CDR3 DNA reads TGTGCCAGTAGTATTAGCGGGACAGGGGCGTTGTCATCGGGAATTTCACCCCTCCACTTT. The full variable domain, in which reference TRBV19 and TRBJ1-6 provide the parts outside the CDR3, is DGGITQSPKYLFRKEGQNVTLSCEQNLNHDAMYWYRQDPGQGLRLIYYSQIVNDFQKGDIAEGYSVSREKKESFPLTVTSAQKNPTAFYLCASSISGTGALSSGISPLHFGNGTRLTVT.

This clone was counted a few times. This chain joins TRBV6-5 and TRBJ2-7; 9 bases map to TRBD1. Unmatched junction bases numbered 6, after V lost 6 bases and J lost 3 bases. This CDR3 is 14 amino acids long. CDR1 is MNHEY, CDR2 SVGAGI, per germline. The CDR3 loop reads CASRATGGVYEQYF. DNA of the CDR3: TGTGCCAGCAGGGCCACAGGGGGCGTCTACGAGCAGTACTTC.

The gene calls are TRBV30 and TRBJ2-2; 7 bases are a match to TRBD1. Germline assignment: CDR1 GTSNPN and CDR2 SVGIG (reference sequence). The CDR3 is made up of 14 amino acids. The junction had 8 bases not matched to a gene; V was cut back by 3 bases and J by 7 bases. CDR3: CAWSLTGAGGELFF. The CDR3 bases are TGTGCCTGGAGCTTAACAGGGGCGGGCGGGGAGCTGTTTTTT.

The chain links TRBV30 to TRBJ2-1; 12 bases agree with TRBD2. CDR1 is GTSNPN and CDR2 is SVGIG in the germline V gene (reference sequence). This CDR3 comprises 17 residues. The V segment lost 3 bases and the J segment 7 bases; nucleotides outside the gene matches: 13. CDR3 amino acids: CAWRSLAGGPSVNEQFF. The CDR3 bases are TGTGCCTGGAGATCTCTAGCGGGGGGGCCTTCAGTAAATGAGCAGTTCTTC.

Here the CDR3 reads CASSRDRGYQPQHF. The CDR3 DNA sequence: TGTGCCAGCAGTAGGGACAGGGGTTATCAGCCCCAGCATTTT. The chain is built from TRBV27 and TRBJ1-5; 10 bases agree with TRBD1. With 5 bases clipped from V and 5 bases from J, the junction kept 3 bases outside the gene matches. Germline lookup yields CDR1 MNHEY and CDR2 SMNVEV (reference sequence). This CDR3 is built from 14 residues.

The chain carries TRBV13 and TRBJ2-3, with a possible D match to TRBD1 (6 bases). Trimming removed 8 bases at V and 5 bases at J, with 8 bases between. Germline assignment: CDR1 PRHDT and CDR2 FYEKMQ (reference sequence). This CDR3 is built from 11 residues. The CDR3: CASAGEDTQYF. For the CDR3, the DNA is TGTGCCAGCGCAGGGGAAGATACGCAGTATTTT.

This clone occurred a few times. The CDR3 sequence: CASRSRGSGNTIYF. The CDR3 nucleotides are TGTGCCAGCAGGAGCAGGGGCTCTGGAAACACCATATATTTT. The V gene is TRBV6-1, the J gene TRBJ1-3, with a possible D match to TRBD1 (6 bases). Germline CDR1 MNHNS, CDR2 SASEGT. Trimming shortened V by 6 bases and J by 0 bases, and 9 bases separated the two germline ends. The CDR3 has 14 amino acids.

J is TRBJ1-2 and V is TRBV7-9, with TRBD1 identical over 7 bases. J was trimmed by 8 bases and V by 1 base; bases with no gene match: 4. CDR1 and CDR2 from the germline V gene are SEHNR and FQNEAQ (reference sequence). This CDR3 comprises 13 residues. The CDR3 reads CASSLEGGEGYTF. The CDR3 coding sequence is TGTGCCAGCAGCTTAGAAGGGGGCGAGGGCTACACCTTC.